This passage covers 26 T cell receptor beta chains from one sample sequenced in a study of T cells after yellow fever vaccination. Using its own MiXCR run on the 5' RACE reads, TCRdb lists one record per CDR3 protein. The repertoire holds hundreds of thousands of distinct CDR3 sequences, with 20% to 25% as singletons. The starting material was PBMCs, obtained around 3 weeks after the first yellow fever vaccination. Receptors originate from a man aged 18-30 years who received the YFV17D yellow fever vaccine.

The chain has TRBV5-1 and TRBJ2-7; the match to TRBD2 covers 7 bases. This CDR3 is built from 14 residues. Germline V gives CDR1 SGHRS, CDR2 YFSETQ. The V segment lost 0 bases and the J segment 7 bases; nucleotides outside the gene matches: 7. CDR3 sequence (DNA): TGCGCCAGCAGCTTGGTTTCCACAGCGGGGGAGCAGTACGTC. This translates into CASSLVSTAGEQYV.

This clonotype was seen a few times. This chain uses TRBV12-3 or TRBV12-4 with TRBJ2-1, with 11 bases that match TRBD2. The CDR3 totals 16 residues. Trimming at V came to 5 bases and at J to 10 bases, leaving 13 bases not matched to a gene. The CDR3 is CASSLLIAGGPWEQFF. The CDR3 coding sequence is TGTGCCAGCAGTCTGTTGATAGCGGGGGGGCCGTGGGAGCAGTTCTTC.

This rearrangement joins TRBV10-2 to TRBJ1-6; possibly TRBD1 for D (5 bases). This CDR3 contains 14 residues. Germline values: CDR1 WSHSY, CDR2 SAAADI. Trimming took off 7 bases at V and 7 bases at J, with 14 bases between the two ends. The CDR3 sequence: CASTVRGANSPLHF. The CDR3, as DNA: TGCGCCAGCACGGTGCGCGGGGCGAATTCACCCCTCCACTTT.

The chain recombines TRBV7-3 with TRBJ2-1; either TRBD1 or TRBD2 may supply D (5 bases each). The CDR3 spans 12 residues. The germline V gene encodes CDR1 SGHTA and CDR2 FQGTGA. V was trimmed by 8 bases and J by 5 bases, leaving 10 bases between them. The CDR3 DNA reads TGTGCCAGCGGGGGAGCGGACAATGAGCAGTTCTTC. Its protein is CASGGADNEQFF.

This clonotype has only a few counts. This chain links TRBV27 with TRBJ2-3; D remains ambiguous. CDR1 MNHEY and CDR2 SMNVEV come from the germline V gene (reference sequence). There are 15 residues in the CDR3. V was clipped by 2 bases and J by 4 bases, with 13 bases between them. The CDR3 protein is CASSLNLPGADTQYF. The CDR3 nucleotides read TGTGCCAGCAGTTTAAATCTCCCGGGCGCAGATACGCAGTATTTT.

The chain employs TRBV4-1 and TRBJ2-7; no clear D. The ends were cut back, 5 bases at V and 0 bases at J, with 11 bases in the middle. Germline V gene lookup returns CDR1 MGHRA and CDR2 YSYEKL. This CDR3 is 14 amino acids long. The CDR3 here is CASSYRQSSYEQYF. CDR3 nucleotide sequence: TGCGCCAGCAGCTACCGACAAAGCTCCTACGAGCAGTACTTC.

The chain couples TRBV2 to TRBJ2-1; unclear D gene. V was trimmed by 3 bases and J by 5 bases, leaving 5 bases between them. The germline V gene encodes CDR1 SNHLY and CDR2 FYNNEI. The CDR3 has 12 residues. DNA for the CDR3: TGTGCCAGCAGTGAGGAAGACAATGAGCAGTTCTTC. It translates to CASSEEDNEQFF.

The chain has TRBV7-2 and TRBJ2-3, with 7 positions matching TRBD2. The length of the CDR3 is 16 residues. V lost 1 base and J lost 6; bases outside the gene matches: 10. Germline loops: CDR1 SGHTA, CDR2 FQGNSA. CDR3 nucleotides: TGTGCCAGCAGCTTAGTGGGGGGGGTAAATCCGGATACGCAGTATTTT. Translating it yields CASSLVGGVNPDTQYF. The complete variable domain, with remaining parts taken from reference TRBV7-2 and TRBJ2-3, reads GAGVSQSPSNKVTEKGKDVELRCDPISGHTALYWYRQSLGQGLEFLIYFQGNSAPDKSGLPSDRFSAERTGGSVSTLTIQRTQQEDSAVYLCASSLVGGVNPDTQYFGPGTRLTVL.

The genes are TRBV9 and TRBJ1-1; D is undetermined. The CDR3 totals 14 residues. Trimming took off 6 bases at V and 0 bases at J, with 12 bases between the two ends. Germline V gene lookup returns CDR1 SGDLS and CDR2 YYNGEE. CDR3 loop: CASNFGVMNTEAFF. The DNA of the CDR3 is TGTGCCAGCAATTTCGGGGTCATGAACACTGAAGCTTTCTTT.

This clonotype showed up just a few times. This chain joins TRBV19 and TRBJ2-1; maybe TRBD2 (6 bases). The CDR3 loop spans 15 amino acids. CDR1 is LNHDA, CDR2 SQIVND, per germline (reference sequence). The V end was cut by 3 bases, the J end by 7 bases, with 16 bases between. The CDR3 sequence is CASSMGGRGRNEQFF. In nucleotides, the CDR3 is TGTGCCAGTAGTATGGGGGGACGGGGGAGGAATGAGCAGTTCTTC.

In its sample, this clonotype was seen a few times. This chain connects TRBV12-5 to TRBJ2-7; D is ambiguous. Trimming cost V 1 base and J 10 bases, with 8 bases left between them. Germline CDR1 LGHNT, CDR2 FRNRAP. This CDR3 has 11 residues. Written as DNA, the CDR3 is TGTGCTAGTGGTTTGGCCGAATATCAGTACTTC. Translation gives CASGLAEYQYF.

This clonotype was counted a few times. V usage is TRBV4-3 and J usage is TRBJ2-2; TRBD2 might be the D (6 bases). Trimming removed 4 bases at V and 2 bases at J, with 20 bases between. The CDR3 runs to 18 residues. Germline CDR1 LGHNA, CDR2 YSLEER. The CDR3 here is CASSPRGSIASNTGELFF. The CDR3 DNA is TGCGCCAGCAGCCCTCGGGGGAGCATCGCAAGCAACACCGGGGAGCTGTTTTTT.

This clonotype was seen ten or more times. The chain uses TRBV7-8 and TRBJ2-2, with D tentatively TRBD1 (6 bases). The germline V gene has CDR1 SGHVS and CDR2 FQNEAQ. This CDR3 has 16 amino acids. V lost 6 bases to trimming and J lost 0 bases, with 14 bases between them. In DNA, the CDR3 is TGTGCCAGCAGTCGGGACATAATCTCGAACACCGGGGAGCTGTTTTTT. It yields the protein CASSRDIISNTGELFF.

This clonotype was counted a few times. V is TRBV14 and J is TRBJ1-4; D is possibly TRBD1 (5 bases). CDR1 is SGHDN, CDR2 FVKESK, per germline. This CDR3 spans 15 amino acids. V was trimmed by 0 bases and J by 3 bases, leaving 8 bases between them. The CDR3 nucleotides read TGTGCCAGCAGCCAAGACATGGGGGCTAATGAAAAACTGTTTTTT. Residues: CASSQDMGANEKLFF.

This clonotype was seen only a few times. The chain is built from TRBV7-9 and TRBJ2-1; D is unresolved. Trimming shortened V by 5 bases and J by 0 bases, and 14 bases separated the two germline ends. From germline, CDR1 is SEHNR and CDR2 FQNEAQ (reference sequence). This CDR3 has 16 amino acids. The CDR3 coding sequence is TGTGCCAGCAGCGGACGACGCGCCGACTCCTACAATGAGCAGTTCTTC. It translates to CASSGRRADSYNEQFF.

J is TRBJ2-3 and V is TRBV10-2; 7 nucleotides match TRBD2. Germline assignment: CDR1 WSHSY and CDR2 SAAADI. The CDR3 has 16 amino acids. J lost 5 bases, V lost 3 bases, and 11 bases had no gene match. This CDR3 is CASSEWVGGGGDTQYF. The DNA of the CDR3 is TGCGCCAGCAGTGAATGGGTTGGTGGGGGGGGAGATACGCAGTATTTT.

The chain uses TRBV5-6 and TRBJ1-1; unclear D gene. Germline CDR1 SGHDT, CDR2 YYEEEE. Trimming left V 5 bases short and J 4 bases short, with 9 bases between. This CDR3 region has 12 residues. The CDR3 nucleotides read TGTGCCAGCAGTTTCATGGGCACTGAAGCTTTCTTT. The encoded protein is CASSFMGTEAFF.

This chain connects TRBV4-3 to TRBJ2-7, with 11 bases identical to TRBD1. CDR1 and CDR2 from the germline V gene are LGHNA and YSLEER. V shed 0 bases, J shed 7 bases, and the junction held 5 bases outside the gene matches. The CDR3 length is 15 residues. The CDR3 is CASSQDGTGGREQYF. DNA for the CDR3: TGCGCCAGCAGCCAAGATGGGACAGGGGGAAGGGAGCAGTACTTC.

This clonotype showed up many times. The chain is built from TRBV5-1 and TRBJ2-7; 10 nucleotides agree with TRBD1. The V gene's germline CDR1 is SGHRS and CDR2 YFSETQ. J gave up 11 bases and V 5 bases, and 10 bases lay outside the gene matches. The CDR3 is 13 amino acids. DNA for the CDR3: TGCGCCAGCAGTCCTGACAGGGGGCTTCATGAGTACGTC. Encoded protein: CASSPDRGLHEYV.

The J gene is TRBJ1-1, the V gene TRBV5-1; the D is unclear. The germline CDR1 and CDR2 sequences are SGHRS and YFSETQ. Trimming left V 2 bases short and J 3 bases short, with 8 bases between. CDR3 length: 13 amino acids. The CDR3 DNA is TGCGCCAGCAGCTTAAGTTTGGACACTGAAGCTTTCTTT. This codes for CASSLSLDTEAFF.

There are a few counts of this clonotype. V usage is TRBV4-3 and J usage is TRBJ1-6, with D possibly being TRBD1 (6 bases). The CDR3 is made up of 15 amino acids. Germline V gene data show CDR1 as LGHNA and CDR2 as YSLEER. V was shortened by 0 bases and J by 9 bases, with 12 bases between the two germline ends. CDR3 DNA: TGCGCCAGCAGCCAAGATTACAGGGAAGCTTCACCCCTCCACTTT. Amino acid sequence: CASSQDYREASPLHF.

The CDR3 coding sequence is TGTGCCAGCAGCCCCCGTCCTTACCCAGGGAGTGGCGGAAAACTGTTTTTT. It yields the protein CASSPRPYPGSGGKLFF. This rearrangement joins TRBV11-2 to TRBJ1-4; TRBD1 is a possible D gene (5 bases). The CDR3 contains 17 residues. V gave up 5 bases and J gave up 10 bases, with 26 bases separating them. Germline V gene lookup returns CDR1 SGHAT and CDR2 FQNNGV.

The J gene is TRBJ1-1, the V gene TRBV7-2, with D possibly TRBD1 on 5 matching bases. The V gene lost 0 bases and the J gene lost 0 bases, with 8 bases spanning the gap. The germline V gene has CDR1 SGHTA and CDR2 FQGNSA. The CDR3 runs 15 residues. The CDR3 loop reads CASSLAGDLNTEAFF. As DNA, the CDR3 is TGTGCCAGCAGCTTAGCGGGGGACTTGAACACTGAAGCTTTCTTT.

This clonotype was observed many times. The chain is built from TRBV7-2 and TRBJ2-3, with D possibly matching TRBD2 (6 bases). This CDR3 region has 13 residues. V lost 8 bases, J lost 9 bases, and 18 bases lay in between. The germline V gene has CDR1 SGHTA and CDR2 FQGNSA. In DNA, the CDR3 is TGTGCCAGCGGACGACTAGTACAGGAAACGCAGTATTTT. The encoded protein is CASGRLVQETQYF.

This clonotype occurred a few times. This chain joins TRBV5-1 and TRBJ1-2; TRBD1 matches at 10 bases. The junction had 9 bases not matched to a gene; V was cut back by 4 bases and J by 6 bases. Germline-derived CDR1 and CDR2 are SGHRS and YFSETQ. This CDR3 contains 15 residues. The CDR3, as DNA: TGCGCCAGCAGCATTGCAATTGGACAGGGGGATGGCTACACCTTC. It specifies CASSIAIGQGDGYTF.

This clonotype has at least ten counts. The V gene is TRBV5-1, the J gene TRBJ1-2; TRBD1 matches 8 bases. The CDR3 totals 12 residues. The trim removed 2 bases at V and 9 bases at J, leaving 3 bases unmatched. The germline V gene encodes CDR1 SGHRS and CDR2 YFSETQ. The CDR3 DNA sequence: TGCGCCAGCAGCTTCGGACAGGGAAGCTACACCTTC. Amino acid sequence: CASSFGQGSYTF.